Listed below are T cell receptor beta chains from one sample, sequenced in a study of blood T cell repertoires in COVID-19. Sequencing used immunoSEQ multiplex PCR; TCRdb keeps in-frame clones, though not all of them. The sample yields 55,000 to 80,000 clones, around 88% seen once. Material: peripheral blood. These receptors all come from a human donor in a cohort sampled during active COVID-19. Each CDR3 is given with its conserved first and last residue. The D gene is left open where the match is weak. Clone size is given for some rows only: seen once, a few or many times, or a class if the clone is expanded.

j_call d_call clone_size v_call cdr3_nt cdr3_aa
TRBJ2-1 TRBD2 . TRBV4-1 TGCGCCAGCAGCCAAGATCGGGGGGGGCTATACAATGAGCAGTTCTTC CASSQDRGGLYNEQFF
TRBJ1-2 . . TRBV19 TGTGCCAGTAGTATAGGCTGGACTTATAACTATGGCTACACCTTC CASSIGWTYNYGYTF
TRBJ2-1 . . TRBV18 TGTGCCAGCTCACCTCAGGAGGGTTTCGAGCAGTTCTTC CASSPQEGFEQFF
TRBJ2-7 . . TRBV9 TGTGCCAGCAGCGCGGACCTAGCGCGCGCCTACGAGCAGTACTTC CASSADLARAYEQYF
TRBJ2-5 TRBD2 . TRBV19 TGTGCCACGGGGGGGTACCAAGAGACCCAGTACTTC CATGGYQETQYF
TRBJ2-1 . . TRBV11-2 TGTGCCAGCAGCTTGGCTAGGCAATACAATGAGCAGTTCTTC CASSLARQYNEQFF
TRBJ2-5 . . TRBV5-1 TGCGCCAGCAGCACTGCGCTAGAGACCCAGTACTTC CASSTALETQYF
TRBJ2-7 TRBD1 . TRBV2 TGTGCCAGCAGGCTCACAGGGGGCGAGCAGTACTTC CASRLTGGEQYF
TRBJ2-1 . . TRBV30 TGTGCCTGGAGTCCGTCATGGTCGCGGGGCTCCTACAATGAGCAGTTCTTC CAWSPSWSRGSYNEQFF
TRBJ2-3 TRBD2 . TRBV7-2 TGTGCCAGCAGCTTTGCAGCGGGGGGGCCGGATACGCAGTATTTT CASSFAAGGPDTQYF
TRBJ2-1 . . TRBV12-1 . CASSFAGGNEQFF
TRBJ1-1 TRBD1 . TRBV30 TGTGCCTGGAGACAGGAGTCGACAGGGGGCGCGGTAGCTTTCTTT CAWRQESTGGAVAFF
TRBJ2-5 TRBD2 . TRBV2 TGTGCCAGCGGGAGGGGAGGAGAGACCCAGTACTTC CASGRGGETQYF
TRBJ1-5 TRBD1 . TRBV6-2/TRBV6-3 TGTGCCAGCAGTAACCGGGACAGGGTGGGTCAGCCCCAGCATTTT CASSNRDRVGQPQHF
TRBJ2-6 TRBD1 . TRBV30 TGTGCCTGGAAAGGGGCACGGACAGGGGTAGGGGCCAACGTCCTGACTTTC CAWKGARTGVGANVLTF
TRBJ2-3 . . TRBV6-4 TGTGCCAGCAGTGACTCGGGCGTAAACACAGATACGCAGTATTTT CASSDSGVNTDTQYF
TRBJ1-2 . . TRBV2 TGTGCCAGCAGTGACACTACGAACGGCTACACCTTC CASSDTTNGYTF
TRBJ1-4 . . TRBV19 TGTGCCAGTAGTACCGCGCATGCAACTAATGAAAAACTGTTTTTT CASSTAHATNEKLFF
TRBJ1-2 . . TRBV5-4 TGTGCCAGCAGCTTGACGGGGGGACATGGCTACACCTTC CASSLTGGHGYTF
TRBJ1-1 . . TRBV5-1 TGCGCCAGCAGCTTCAGCGGTAACACTGAAGCTTTCTTT CASSFSGNTEAFF
TRBJ2-5 . . TRBV30 TGTGCCTGGAGTGTACACTCAGGAGAGACCCAGTACTTC CAWSVHSGETQYF
TRBJ1-2 . . TRBV28 TGTGCCAGCAGCCTCAGGTTATATGGCTACACCTTC CASSLRLYGYTF
TRBJ1-1 . . TRBV19 TGTGCCAGTAGCGATGGACAGATGAACACTGAAGCTTTCTTT CASSDGQMNTEAFF
TRBJ2-7 . . TRBV11-2 TGTGCCAGCGCTAGACGATACGAGCAGTACTTC CASARRYEQYF
TRBJ1-1 . . TRBV6-5 TGTGCCAGCAGTTACACGGAGTGGATGAACACTGAAGCTTTCTTT CASSYTEWMNTEAFF
TRBJ1-4 . . TRBV4-1 TGCGCCAGCAATAGACCGGGGGCAACTAATGAAAAACTGTTTTTT CASNRPGATNEKLFF
TRBJ2-7 TRBD1 . TRBV5-1 TGCGCCAGCAAGGCCCGGGTTGAGAGGGGGCATAGGATGGAGCAGTACTTC CASKARVERGHRMEQYF
TRBJ2-1 . once TRBV2 TGTGCCAGCACCTTAGAGATCTCCTACAATGAGCAGTTCTTC CASTLEISYNEQFF
TRBJ2-7 . . TRBV18 TGTGCCAGCGCGACCGGACAAGAATACTACGAGCAGTACTTC CASATGQEYYEQYF
TRBJ1-2 TRBD1 once TRBV7-8 TGTGCCAGCAGCACTACCGGGACAGGGGGCGAGGGCTACACCTTC CASSTTGTGGEGYTF
TRBJ1-4 . . TRBV2 TGTGCCAGCAGTGGACAGAATGAAAAACTGTTTTTT CASSGQNEKLFF
TRBJ2-7 . . TRBV21-1 . CASSKVGTGTPEQYF
TRBJ1-3 . . TRBV11-2 TGTGCCAGCAGCTTACTCAGCTCTGGAAACACCATATATTTT CASSLLSSGNTIYF
TRBJ2-1 TRBD2 . TRBV28 TGTGCCAGCAGTCCCATCGGGACTAGCGGGTACAATGAGCAGTTCTTC CASSPIGTSGYNEQFF
TRBJ2-1 TRBD1 . TRBV18 TGTGCCAGCTCATCCAGACAGGGTCCCGCACAGGGTGAGCAGTTCTTC CASSSRQGPAQGEQFF
TRBJ2-1 TRBD2 . TRBV18 TGTGCCAGCTCACTTGGGCTAGCGGGGGACAATGAGCAGTTCTTC CASSLGLAGDNEQFF
TRBJ2-1 . . TRBV5-1 TGCGCCAGCAGCTCCACAGTAGGCCCCTACAATGAGCAGTTCTTC CASSSTVGPYNEQFF
TRBJ1-2 . . TRBV25-1 TGTGCCAGCAGTGTTAGTAACTATGGCTACACCTTC CASSVSNYGYTF
TRBJ2-3 TRBD1 . TRBV7-9 TGTGCCAGCAGGCATAACAGGGGGAGTACAGATACGCAGTATTTT CASRHNRGSTDTQYF
TRBJ2-1 . . TRBV6-6 TGTGCCAGCAAAGCGGCAGAGTACAATGAGCAGTTCTTC CASKAAEYNEQFF
TRBJ2-7 TRBD2 . TRBV24-1 TGTGCCACCAGCTGGAGCGGGGGCGCCTGTCCCTACGAGCAGTACTTC CATSWSGGACPYEQYF
TRBJ2-7 . . TRBV5-5 TGTGCCAGCACCTTGAATGGACAGAGCTCCTACGAGCAGTACTTC CASTLNGQSSYEQYF
TRBJ1-5 TRBD1 . TRBV29-1 TGCAGCGTTTCTCCAGGGACAGGGAATCAGCCCCAGCATTTT CSVSPGTGNQPQHF
TRBJ2-1 TRBD2 few TRBV12-5 TGTGCTAGTGGATCGGGGGGGAATGAGCAGTTCTTC CASGSGGNEQFF
TRBJ2-3 . . TRBV5-5 TGTGCCAGCAGCTTAATCCCCAGTGCAGATACGCAGTATTTT CASSLIPSADTQYF
TRBJ1-2 TRBD1 . TRBV2 TGTGCCAGCAGCTACAGGGGGCTTCTAAGCTACACCTTC CASSYRGLLSYTF
TRBJ2-4 . . TRBV21-1 TGTGCCAGTCCAAAGGGGAAGGGGTCCAAAAACATTCAGTACTTC CASPKGKGSKNIQYF
TRBJ2-5 . few TRBV15 TGTGCCACCAGCAGAGTGTTAGAGGTTGGAGAGACCCAGTACTTC CATSRVLEVGETQYF
TRBJ2-5 . . TRBV18 TGTGCCAGCTCACCACTGGACAGCCAAGAGACCCAGTACTTC CASSPLDSQETQYF
TRBJ2-7 . . TRBV1 TGCACCAGCAGCCAAGAGAAACTAGCGGGAGGGCCGGACTACGAGCAGTACTTC CTSSQEKLAGGPDYEQYF